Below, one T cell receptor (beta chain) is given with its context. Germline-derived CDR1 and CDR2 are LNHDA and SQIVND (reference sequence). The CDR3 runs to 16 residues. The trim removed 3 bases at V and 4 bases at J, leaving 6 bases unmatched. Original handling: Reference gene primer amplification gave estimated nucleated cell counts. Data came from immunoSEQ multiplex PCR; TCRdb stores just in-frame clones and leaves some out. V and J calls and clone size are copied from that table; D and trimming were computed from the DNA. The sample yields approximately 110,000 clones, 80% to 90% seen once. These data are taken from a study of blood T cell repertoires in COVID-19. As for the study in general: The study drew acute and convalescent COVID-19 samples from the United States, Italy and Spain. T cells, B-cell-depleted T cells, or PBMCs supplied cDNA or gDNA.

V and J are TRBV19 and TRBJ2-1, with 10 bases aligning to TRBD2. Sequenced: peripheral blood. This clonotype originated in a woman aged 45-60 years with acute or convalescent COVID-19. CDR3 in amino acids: CASSIFLAGVYNEQFF. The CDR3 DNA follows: TGTGCCAGTAGTATCTTCCTAGCGGGGGTTTACAATGAGCAGTTCTTC.